One T cell receptor (beta chain) is described in this entry. What it binds is not known. This sample stems from a study of T cells in Graves' hyperthyroidism and ophthalmopathy. Study-wide points: Through a model of 13 V-J features, ophthalmopathy was separated from stable hyperthyroidism.

The CDR3 regions of TCR beta were amplified from RNA transcripts. With the HTBI primer set, the TCR CDR3 went through a first round of RT-PCR. TCRdb recomputed calls from the multiplex PCR reads with MiXCR, one row per CDR3 protein. Of more than 300,000 distinct CDR3 sequences in the sample, roughly a sixth were seen once. Germline-derived CDR1 and CDR2 are MNHEY and SVGEGT. The CDR3 covers 15 residues. The trim removed 0 bases at V and 8 bases at J, leaving 9 bases unmatched. Sample collection date corresponds to first hyperthyroidism diagnosis, prior to any ophthalmopathy symptoms. This receptor was identified in a woman in her thirties with Graves' hyperthyroidism that later progressed to Graves' ophthalmopathy. The genes are TRBV6-2 or TRBV6-3 and TRBJ1-2, with 7 bases aligning to TRBD1. What was sequenced was blood. The CDR3 DNA sequence: TGTGCCAGCAGTTACTCTGGAGGGGGCTTGGGCGGCTACACCTTC. Translated: CASSYSGGGLGGYTF.